The 2 T cell receptor beta chains reported below all come from one sample, sequenced in a study of technical replicates of blood from a handful of donors. Profiled with immunoSEQ multiplex PCR; TCRdb holds only in-frame clones, not every one. Of 55,000 to 80,000 clones listed, 93% are singletons. Source material: T cells isolated from PBMCs. Receptors originate from a human donor in good health.

J is TRBJ1-2 and V is TRBV28; D is unresolved. CDR3 length: 14 amino acids. Trimming removed 2 bases from V and 3 bases from J, with 10 bases in between. Germline V gene lookup returns CDR1 MDHEN and CDR2 SYDVKM. The CDR3 sequence is CASSLAALDYGYTF. The CDR3 region has the DNA TGTGCCAGCAGTTTAGCGGCCCTAGACTATGGCTACACCTTC.

The genes are TRBV2 and TRBJ1-3; no firm D call. Germline-derived CDR1 and CDR2 are SNHLY and FYNNEI. There are 15 residues in the CDR3. V gave up 4 bases and J gave up 0 bases, with 10 bases separating them. As DNA, the CDR3 is TGTGCCAGCAGTGGTGGGCCAATCTCTGGAAACACCATATATTTT. Its translation: CASSGGPISGNTIYF.